Sequencing of this T cell receptor beta chain was carried out in a study of shared clonotypes between healthy human individuals. PBMC DNA, left unsorted, was sequenced on ten immunoSEQ deep assay plates. Clones were read by immunoSEQ multiplex PCR, and TCRdb kept only the in-frame ones, dropping some. The table lists 450,000 to 500,000 clones, roughly 80% of them singletons. Approximately 81 million PBMCs went into genomic DNA for unsorted samples. Study conclusions and caveats: Clonotype sharing among donors was expected to depend on sequencing depth. In this cohort, only blood was sampled, and tissue repertoires likely differ.

Points on this clone: No antigen is known for it.

Sequenced: PBMCs. This TCR came from a woman between 40 and 55 years old in good health. Some clones in this sample may be carry-over from other donors' samples.

The CDR3 is CASSSNRGSYEQYF. Written as DNA, the CDR3 is TGTGCCAGCAGTTCCAACAGGGGGTCCTACGAGCAGTACTTC. The J gene is TRBJ2-7, the V gene TRBV28, with TRBD1 matching 8 bases. Losses at the gene ends were 4 bases for V and 1 base for J; bases not matched to a gene: 3. Per germline, CDR1 MDHEN and CDR2 SYDVKM. This CDR3 is built from 14 residues.